These 28 T cell receptor beta chains originate from one sample sequenced in a study of control samples from healthy donors and cancer patients. Repertoires were generated with immunoSEQ multiplex PCR, while TCRdb's copy carries only in-frame clones and drops some. The sample has 17,000 or so clones; around 90% are singletons. Sequenced sample: PBMCs. The receptors shown here come from a man in his sixties with head and neck cancer.

This rearrangement joins TRBV29-1 to TRBJ1-5; D possibly corresponds to TRBD1 (6 bases). Germline values: CDR1 SQVTM, CDR2 ANQGSEA. CDR3 size: 18 residues. The germline V and J ends were trimmed by 1 base and 0 bases, with 19 bases remaining between them. The CDR3 here is CSVEVQGRWTNSNQPQHF. In nucleotides, the CDR3 is TGCAGCGTTGAAGTGCAGGGGCGCTGGACTAATAGCAATCAGCCCCAGCATTTT.

This sequence joins TRBV10-1 and TRBJ2-1; the D gene is possibly TRBD2 (6 bases). Trimming removed 6 bases from V and 10 bases from J, with 19 bases in between. This CDR3 has 14 residues. Germline loops: CDR1 WNHNN, CDR2 SYGVQD (reference sequence). DNA of the CDR3: TGCGCCAGCAGATCCAGGGCGGGGTCCACGGAGCAGTTCTTC. This sequence encodes CASRSRAGSTEQFF.

This clone was observed a handful of times. The chain is built from TRBV5-1 and TRBJ1-1; D may be TRBD1 (5 bases). V was pared by 2 bases and J by 1 base, with 12 bases between. CDR3 length: 15 residues. Germline CDR1 is SGHRS and CDR2 is YFSETQ. The CDR3 loop is CASSFGGRKNTEAFF. In DNA, the CDR3 is TGCGCCAGCAGCTTCGGGGGGAGGAAGAACACTGAAGCTTTCTTT.

The V and J genes are TRBV12-5 and TRBJ2-1; 7 nucleotides match TRBD1. Germline V gene lookup returns CDR1 LGHNT and CDR2 FRNRAP. The CDR3 runs 13 residues. The V and J ends lost 5 bases and 9 bases, in that order; junction bases with no gene match: 7. CDR3: CASGLGNRGEQFF. The CDR3 region has the DNA TGTGCTAGTGGTCTTGGAAACAGGGGTGAGCAGTTCTTC.

By share, this clone counts as medium-sized (0.01 to 0.1%). The chain combines TRBV4-1 with TRBJ1-5; no reliable D call. The ends were cut back, 0 bases at V and 6 bases at J, with 12 bases in the middle. In germline, CDR1 is MGHRA, CDR2 YSYEKL. The length of the CDR3 is 15 residues. CDR3 protein: CASSQDAALSQPQHF. CDR3 DNA: TGCGCCAGCAGCCAAGATGCGGCGTTAAGTCAGCCCCAGCATTTT.

V and J are TRBV15 and TRBJ1-3, with D perhaps matching TRBD1 (6 bases). The CDR3 runs to 16 residues. Germline V gene sequence: CDR1 LNHNV, CDR2 YYDKDF (reference sequence). V gave up 5 bases and J gave up 0 bases, with 14 bases separating them. CDR3 sequence reads: CATSPRRTVSGNTIYF. CDR3 DNA: TGTGCCACCAGCCCCCGACGGACAGTCTCTGGAAACACCATATATTTT.

The table lists this clone with a few counts. The rearrangement uses TRBV19 and TRBJ1-4; TRBD1 matches 7 bases. The CDR3 spans 13 residues. Trimming at V came to 9 bases and at J to 4 bases, leaving 5 bases not matched to a gene. Germline assignment: CDR1 LNHDA and CDR2 SQIVND (reference sequence). This CDR3 reads CASTGDLNEKLFF. CDR3 nucleotide sequence: TGTGCCAGCACAGGGGACCTTAATGAAAAACTGTTTTTT.

In DNA form, the CDR3 reads TGTGCCAGCAGCCAAGATTGGGGTCGGATTAACACCGGGGAGCTGTTTTTT. Amino acids: CASSQDWGRINTGELFF. The chain links TRBV14 to TRBJ2-2; D unclear. The CDR3 is 17 amino acids. CDR1 is SGHDN, CDR2 FVKESK, per germline. V shed 0 bases and J shed 2 bases, with 13 bases lying between them.

The J gene is TRBJ1-5, the V gene TRBV3-1 (or the pseudogene TRBV3-2); the match to TRBD1 covers 7 bases. The CDR3 totals 15 residues. With V trimmed by 4 bases and J by 1 base, 4 bases remained unmatched. CDR1 LGHDT and CDR2 YNNKEL come from the germline V gene (reference sequence). In DNA, the CDR3 is TGTGCCAGCAGCCGGACAGGTTGGAGCAATCAGCCCCAGCATTTT. Its translation: CASSRTGWSNQPQHF.

This rearrangement joins TRBV7-9 to TRBJ2-3, with 10 bases fitting TRBD1. The ends lost 3 bases at V and 3 bases at J; junction bases unmatched: 0. Germline V gene lookup returns CDR1 SEHNR and CDR2 FQNEAQ (reference sequence). This CDR3 contains 14 residues. The CDR3 loop reads CASSLGQGTDTQYF. DNA for the CDR3: TGTGCCAGCAGCTTGGGACAGGGGACAGATACGCAGTATTTT.

The V call is TRBV6-5, the J call TRBJ1-2; a possible D gene is TRBD1 (5 bases). The CDR3 spans 15 residues. V lost 6 bases and J lost 4, with 18 bases in between. Per germline, CDR1 MNHEY and CDR2 SVGAGI. The CDR3 coding sequence is TGTGCCAGCAGACAACCGGGACCCGGCTTCTATGGCTACACCTTC. Translating gives CASRQPGPGFYGYTF.

The CDR3 sequence: CASSRRQGPTFEAFF. The CDR3 bases are TGTGCCAGCAGCCGCCGACAGGGGCCTACATTTGAAGCTTTCTTT. The chain recombines TRBV5-4 with TRBJ1-1, with 8 bases matching TRBD1. The CDR3 is 15 residues long. The J segment lost 7 bases and the V segment lost 4 bases, leaving 12 bases of the junction unmatched. Germline values: CDR1 SGHNT, CDR2 YYREEE (reference sequence).

This chain joins TRBV11-3 and TRBJ2-3, with 10 bases lining up with TRBD2. This CDR3 spans 15 amino acids. CDR1 SGHNT and CDR2 YENEEA come from the germline V gene. Losses at the gene ends were 5 bases for V and 5 bases for J; bases not matched to a gene: 7. CDR3 protein: CASSPSGGLRDTQYF. CDR3 nucleotides: TGTGCCAGCAGCCCTAGCGGGGGCCTACGAGATACGCAGTATTTT.

The genes are TRBV9 and TRBJ1-1; 7 positions match TRBD1. The V gene end was trimmed by 4 bases and the J gene end by 4 bases; junction bases not matched to a gene: 4. This CDR3 is built from 13 residues. Germline CDR1 reads SGDLS; CDR2 reads YYNGEE. CDR3 region: CASSSGGATEAFF. In nucleotides, the CDR3 is TGTGCCAGCAGCTCAGGGGGGGCCACTGAAGCTTTCTTT.

This clone has a single count. The gene calls are TRBV7-2 and TRBJ2-3, with unresolved D. Germline-derived CDR1 and CDR2 are SGHTA and FQGNSA. Trimming cost V 1 base and J 2 bases, with 13 bases left between them. The CDR3 has 16 residues. Here the CDR3 reads CASSLGYGYNTDTQYF. CDR3 in DNA: TGTGCCAGCAGCTTAGGTTACGGGTATAACACAGATACGCAGTATTTT.

The CDR3 protein is CATASGGGAHTGELFF. The CDR3 coding sequence is TGTGCCACCGCCTCGGGAGGGGGCGCACACACCGGGGAGCTGTTTTTT. The chain has TRBV24-1 and TRBJ2-2; D is perhaps TRBD2 (8 bases). The V and J ends lost 9 bases and 3 bases respectively, with 19 bases between them. The CDR3 runs 16 residues. Germline loops: CDR1 KGHDR, CDR2 SFDVKD.

This chain links TRBV6-5 with TRBJ1-3; TRBD1 matches at 7 bases. Losses at the gene ends were 6 bases for V and 7 bases for J; bases not matched to a gene: 6. This CDR3 is 13 amino acids long. The germline gives CDR1 MNHEY, CDR2 SVGAGI. The CDR3: CASSQQGRNTIYF. In nucleotides, the CDR3 is TGTGCCAGCAGCCAACAGGGGAGGAACACCATATATTTT.

V and J are TRBV2 and TRBJ2-7; TRBD1 agrees at 7 bases. The V segment lost 5 bases and the J segment 3 bases; nucleotides outside the gene matches: 7. The CDR3 has 14 amino acids. Germline CDR1 reads SNHLY; CDR2 reads FYNNEI. CDR3 sequence reads: CASSTASGGYEQYF. The CDR3 bases are TGTGCCAGCAGTACCGCTTCAGGGGGCTACGAGCAGTACTTC.

The chain is built from TRBV19 and TRBJ1-1; TRBD1 agrees at 9 bases. Unmatched junction bases numbered 12, after V lost 5 bases and J lost 5 bases. Germline CDR1 and CDR2: LNHDA and SQIVND (reference sequence). The CDR3 has 16 residues. CDR3 amino acids: CASSYGQGRLGTEAFF. The CDR3 DNA is TGTGCCAGTAGTTACGGACAGGGGCGCCTAGGGACTGAAGCTTTCTTT. The complete variable domain, with remaining parts taken from reference TRBV19 and TRBJ1-1, reads DGGITQSPKYLFRKEGQNVTLSCEQNLNHDAMYWYRQDPGQGLRLIYYSQIVNDFQKGDIAEGYSVSREKKESFPLTVTSAQKNPTAFYLCASSYGQGRLGTEAFFGQGTRLTVV.

This clone was observed a few times. V gene TRBV20-1 combines with J gene TRBJ2-7; TRBD1 agrees at 8 bases. Germline assignment: CDR1 DFQATT and CDR2 SNEGSKA (reference sequence). The CDR3 consists of 14 residues. The V and J ends lost 3 bases and 0 bases, in that order; junction bases with no gene match: 4. CDR3 protein: CSASGDRSSYEQYF. CDR3 bases: TGCAGTGCTAGTGGGGACAGGAGCTCCTACGAGCAGTACTTC.

The V and J genes are TRBV9 and TRBJ2-3; D is undetermined. CDR3 size: 14 residues. From germline, CDR1 is SGDLS and CDR2 YYNGEE. V was shortened by 0 bases and J by 6 bases, with 11 bases between the two germline ends. CDR3 coding DNA: TGTGCCAGCAGCGTAGCCGGCGGATTGGATACGCAGTATTTT. As protein: CASSVAGGLDTQYF.

The sample holds one count of this clone. The chain links TRBV5-1 to TRBJ1-2; tentatively, D is TRBD1 (5 bases). Trimming took 0 bases from V and 1 from J, leaving 7 bases between them. CDR3 length: 14 residues. Per germline, CDR1 SGHRS and CDR2 YFSETQ. Here the CDR3 DNA reads TGCGCCAGCAGCTTGGACCAGGGTAACTATGGCTACACCTTC. Its translation is CASSLDQGNYGYTF.

The chain couples TRBV18 to TRBJ1-1; D not resolved. CDR3 length: 12 residues. The V gene lost 1 base and the J gene lost 6 bases, with 6 bases spanning the gap. Germline CDR1 and CDR2: KGHSH and LQKENI. The CDR3 region is CASSPRQAEAFF. The DNA for the CDR3 is TGTGCCAGCTCACCACGGCAGGCTGAAGCTTTCTTT.

This clone showed up just a few times. The chain links TRBV6-5 to TRBJ2-3; 7 nucleotides line up with TRBD1. CDR3 length: 15 amino acids. Germline trimming cut 6 bases from V and 5 bases from J; bases unmatched to any gene: 11. The germline CDR1 and CDR2 sequences are MNHEY and SVGAGI. CDR3 amino acids: CASSPTGSGVDTQYF. The CDR3 DNA reads TGTGCCAGCAGCCCGACAGGGTCAGGTGTAGATACGCAGTATTTT.

The chain is built from TRBV27 and TRBJ2-2, with 7 bases lining up with TRBD1. CDR3 length equals 17 residues. J was trimmed by 7 bases and V by 1 base; bases with no gene match: 12. Germline V CDR1 and CDR2: MNHEY, SMNVEV (reference sequence). Here the CDR3 DNA reads TGTGCCAGCAGTTTATGGGGGCCACAGGGGAGAGGCGGGGAGCTGTTTTTT. The encoded protein is CASSLWGPQGRGGELFF.

The chain joins TRBV5-1 to TRBJ1-2; TRBD1 matches 8 bases. The CDR3 has 16 amino acids. V was clipped by 5 bases and J by 7 bases; unmatched bases: 16. The germline gives CDR1 SGHRS, CDR2 YFSETQ. The CDR3 reads CASRPPYRGKSGGYTF. For the CDR3, the DNA is TGCGCCAGCAGACCGCCCTACAGGGGGAAATCTGGTGGCTACACCTTC.

The chain employs TRBV6-2 or TRBV6-3 and TRBJ2-7; D is unclear. Germline CDR1 is MNHEY and CDR2 is SVGEGT. V was clipped by 0 bases and J by 4 bases, with 7 bases between them. This CDR3 is built from 13 residues. This CDR3 is CASSYSSPYEQYF. CDR3 nucleotide sequence: TGTGCCAGCAGTTACTCAAGCCCGTACGAGCAGTACTTC.

V usage is TRBV18 and J usage is TRBJ2-1, with D possibly called TRBD1 or TRBD2 (5 bases each). The CDR3 is made up of 15 amino acids. Germline CDR1 KGHSH, CDR2 LQKENI. Trimming pared 2 bases from V and 7 bases from J, leaving 15 bases between. CDR3 nucleotide sequence: TGTGCCAGCTCACCAAATCGTCCCAGGGAGAATGAGCAGTTCTTC. Its protein product is CASSPNRPRENEQFF. Full variable domain (rest looked up from reference TRBV18 and TRBJ2-1): NAGVMQNPRHLVRRRGQEARLRCSPMKGHSHVYWYRQLPEEGLKFMVYLQKENIIDESGMPKERFSAEFPKEGPSILRIQQVVRGDSAAYFCASSPNRPRENEQFFGPGTRLTVL.